Given below is one T cell receptor (beta chain) in context. The data were produced by immunoSEQ multiplex PCR, yet TCRdb's version contains in-frame clones alone and is incomplete. The data show more than 95,000 clones, 93% seen once. The germline V gene encodes CDR1 MDHEN and CDR2 SYDVKM. This CDR3 comprises 16 residues. J lost 2 bases, V lost 1 base, and 5 bases had no gene match. This record belongs to a study of T cell changes during pregnancy in multiple sclerosis. The chain links TRBV28 to TRBJ2-5; 9 bases line up with TRBD1. The starting material was peripheral blood, obtained after pregnancy. The source of this sequence is a female donor with multiple sclerosis, enrolled in a pregnancy study. CDR3 sequence reads: CASSLLDRGSQETQYF. The CDR3 DNA is TGTGCCAGCAGTTTATTGGACAGGGGTTCACAAGAGACCCAGTACTTC.